In its sample, the clone carrying this T cell receptor (beta chain) was seen many times. Its specificity is unknown. With iRepertoire HTBI primers and Arm-PCR of CDR3 regions, TCR beta libraries were built. MiXCR was run by TCRdb on the multiplex PCR reads, yielding one entry per CDR3 protein. This sample has hundreds of thousands of distinct CDR3 sequences, with less than 25% found just once. This sample stems from a study of regulatory T cells in long-lasting Graves disease. Overall study findings and caveats: Reduced TCR diversity was observed in persistent Graves' patients versus newly diagnosed patients.

Germline trimming cut 5 bases from V and 6 bases from J; bases unmatched to any gene: 2. Germline V gives CDR1 SNHLY, CDR2 FYNNEI. This CDR3 is 14 amino acids long. Documented time point: persistent/refractory GD, antithyroid drugs over 5 years with positive TRAb. Extracted RNA from PBMCs served as the source of the TCR library. The material was peripheral blood mononuclear cells (PBMCs), obtained when the disease was refractory, from a patient treated with antithyroid drugs. The clonotype originates from a female donor with Graves disease. The V and J genes are TRBV2 and TRBJ2-2; 11 nucleotides align to TRBD1. As DNA, the CDR3 is TGTGCCAGCAGTCGGGACAGGGGGGCCGGGGAGCTGTTTTTT. It translates to CASSRDRGAGELFF.